One sample yielded the 2 T cell receptor beta chains listed below, sequenced in a study of T-cell memory formation after mild COVID-19. TCRdb re-analysed the 5' RACE reads in MiXCR, keeping a single row per CDR3 protein. In the table there are roughly 190,000 distinct CDR3 sequences, around 27% of which are singletons. Sequenced material: PBMCs or a T cell subset sorted from them (not recorded which). The receptors derive from an adult woman who had mild COVID-19 (a few samples of this study predate the infection). Cell type and time point are not known.

The chain employs TRBV4-1 and TRBJ1-5; the D is unclear. Germline V CDR1 and CDR2: MGHRA, YSYEKL. The length of the CDR3 is 13 residues. The V end was cut by 2 bases, the J end by 3 bases, with 5 bases between. The chain's CDR3 is CASSQRVNQPQHF. The CDR3 DNA reads as TGCGCCAGCAGCCAACGCGTCAATCAGCCCCAGCATTTT.

The chain carries TRBV29-1 and TRBJ2-6; a possible D gene is TRBD1 (6 bases). V gave up 6 bases and J gave up 2 bases, with 11 bases separating them. Germline loops: CDR1 SQVTM, CDR2 ANQGSEA. CDR3 length equals 14 residues. CDR3 region: CSVRRGTGANVLTF. The CDR3 DNA follows: TGCAGCGTCCGCAGGGGCACTGGGGCCAACGTCCTGACTTTC.